Shown below are 18 T cell receptor beta chains from a single sample sequenced in a study of cytomegalovirus exposure and HLA in healthy donors. PCR used 60 Vbeta primers and 13 Jbeta primers. This table comes from immunoSEQ multiplex PCR, and its TCRdb copy is limited to in-frame clones, with some not included. The table includes around 180,000 clones, about four fifths detected once. The sample consisted of PBMCs. The receptors come from a woman aged 35 to 49 in good health and CMV-seronegative.

J is TRBJ2-3 and V is TRBV6-5; D possibly corresponds to TRBD2 (6 bases). Germline lookup yields CDR1 MNHEY and CDR2 SVGAGI. The germline V and J ends were trimmed by 4 bases and 0 bases, with 8 bases remaining between them. The CDR3 totals 14 residues. CDR3 region: CASSSSGSTDTQYF. The CDR3 DNA reads TGTGCCAGCAGTTCGAGCGGGAGCACAGATACGCAGTATTTT.

The rearrangement uses TRBV18 and TRBJ2-1; no definite D call. CDR1 KGHSH and CDR2 LQKENI come from the germline V gene. The CDR3 extends over 13 amino acids. The ends were cut back, 1 base at V and 4 bases at J, with 5 bases in the middle. The CDR3, as DNA: TGTGCCAGCTCACCACGCGAATACAATGAGCAGTTCTTC. Amino acids: CASSPREYNEQFF.

In DNA form, the CDR3 reads TGTGCCAGCAGCTTAAGCGTGGAATTCTCCTCCTACGAGCAGTACTTC. It yields the protein CASSLSVEFSSYEQYF. The chain uses TRBV7-9 and TRBJ2-7; D is unresolved. V was pared by 2 bases and J by 0 bases, with 14 bases between. Per the germline V gene, CDR1 is SEHNR and CDR2 is FQNEAQ (reference sequence). The CDR3 length is 16 residues.

This clone was observed once. The gene calls are TRBV25-1 and TRBJ1-2; D ambiguous. This CDR3 is built from 13 residues. Looked up from germline, CDR1 is MGHDK and CDR2 is SYGVNS. V lost 6 bases and J 5 bases, leaving 13 bases between the germline ends. The chain's CDR3 is CASREAGDYGYTF. The DNA of the CDR3 is TGTGCCAGCAGGGAGGCAGGAGATTATGGCTACACCTTC.

This rearrangement joins TRBV11-3 to TRBJ1-3; unclear D gene. This CDR3 region has 14 residues. CDR1 and CDR2 from the germline V gene are SGHNT and YENEEA. V was clipped by 3 bases and J by 2 bases, with 8 bases between them. The CDR3 here is CASSFNLPGNTIYF. The CDR3, as DNA: TGTGCCAGCAGCTTTAATCTCCCTGGAAACACCATATATTTT. The entire variable domain, with the rest obtained from reference TRBV11-3 and TRBJ1-3, is as follows: EAGVVQSPRYKIIEKKQPVAFWCNPISGHNTLYWYLQNLGQGPELLIRYENEEAVDDSQLPKDRFSAERLKGVDSTLKIQPAELGDSAVYLCASSFNLPGNTIYFGEGSWLTVV.

The V gene is TRBV15, the J gene TRBJ2-7; perhaps TRBD2 as D (5 bases). The length of the CDR3 is 13 residues. Germline assignment: CDR1 LNHNV and CDR2 YYDKDF (reference sequence). V was cut by 2 bases and J by 1 base, with 6 bases left in between. Written as DNA, the CDR3 is TGTGCCACCAGCAGAAGGGAGTCCTACGAGCAGTACGTC. Its translation is CATSRRESYEQYV.

In this sample, this clone turned up once. The V gene is TRBV5-4, the J gene TRBJ1-6; no definite D call. The length of the CDR3 is 16 residues. Germline V gene data show CDR1 as SGHNT and CDR2 as YYREEE (reference sequence). Trimming cost V 0 bases and J 0 bases, with 7 bases left between them. The CDR3 is CASSLGGGSYNSPLHF. CDR3 coding DNA: TGTGCCAGCAGCTTGGGTGGCGGCTCCTATAATTCACCCCTCCACTTT.

The sample holds one count of this clone. This rearrangement joins TRBV6-1 to TRBJ2-2; possible D gene TRBD2, 6 bases. The CDR3 loop spans 14 amino acids. Germline assignment: CDR1 MNHNS and CDR2 SASEGT. Trimming left V 2 bases short and J 7 bases short, with 11 bases between. The CDR3 nucleotides read TGTGCCAGCAGTGAAAGGAGGAGGGGCGGGGAGCTGTTTTTT. Translated, it gives CASSERRRGGELFF.

This clone turned up a few times. The CDR3 DNA follows: TGTGCCAGCAGTTTAGAGATCGGGACTGCGTACAATGAGCAGTTCTTC. Amino acid sequence: CASSLEIGTAYNEQFF. V is TRBV27 and J is TRBJ2-1; TRBD2 is a possible D gene (6 bases). Germline V gene data show CDR1 as MNHEY and CDR2 as SMNVEV (reference sequence). The CDR3 has 16 residues. The germline V and J ends were trimmed by 2 bases and 4 bases, with 15 bases remaining between them.

The V call is TRBV27, the J call TRBJ2-3, with 9 bases that match TRBD2. CDR1 is MNHEY, CDR2 SMNVEV, per germline (reference sequence). Unmatched junction bases numbered 5, after V lost 3 bases and J lost 4 bases. The CDR3 has 15 amino acids. As DNA, the CDR3 is TGTGCCAGCAGTTTCTCGGGCGGGAGGGCAGATACGCAGTATTTT. Protein sequence: CASSFSGGRADTQYF.

This clone was observed a few times. The J gene is TRBJ2-2, the V gene TRBV7-3; 8 nucleotides align to TRBD2. V shed 5 bases and J 5 bases; nucleotides not matched to a gene: 13. Germline loops: CDR1 SGHTA, CDR2 FQGTGA. The CDR3 is 17 amino acids. CDR3 in DNA: TGTGCCAGCAGCCAAACTTCTAGCGGGTCAGGGACCGGGGAGCTGTTTTTT. Translated, it gives CASSQTSSGSGTGELFF.

The chain links TRBV15 to TRBJ1-1; D not certain. Germline loops: CDR1 LNHNV, CDR2 YYDKDF (reference sequence). The CDR3 is made up of 13 amino acids. V shed 0 bases and J shed 6 bases, with 8 bases lying between them. CDR3 bases: TGTGCCACCAGCAGAGATAGGACTGCTGAAGCTTTCTTT. This codes for CATSRDRTAEAFF.

The rearrangement uses TRBV6-5 and TRBJ2-2, with 7 bases aligning to TRBD1. From germline, CDR1 is MNHEY and CDR2 SVGAGI. Unmatched junction bases numbered 8, after V lost 5 bases and J lost 5 bases. CDR3 length: 15 residues. As DNA, the CDR3 is TGTGCCAGCAGTCGGGGACAGTTGGAGACCGGGGAGCTGTTTTTT. Amino acids: CASSRGQLETGELFF.

Only one count was recorded for this clone. The rearrangement uses TRBV19 and TRBJ1-1; 7 positions agree with TRBD1. CDR1 and CDR2 (germline): LNHDA, SQIVND (reference sequence). J was trimmed by 0 bases and V by 3 bases; bases with no gene match: 7. This CDR3 region has 16 residues. The CDR3 reads CASSIRSDRVNTEAFF. The DNA for the CDR3 is TGTGCCAGTAGTATTAGGTCAGACAGGGTGAACACTGAAGCTTTCTTT.

The chain recombines TRBV27 with TRBJ2-3, with 8 positions matching TRBD1. CDR3 length: 18 amino acids. Germline V gene sequence: CDR1 MNHEY, CDR2 SMNVEV (reference sequence). V was pared by 2 bases and J by 4 bases, with 14 bases of the junction left unmatched. DNA for the CDR3: TGTGCCAGCAGTTTAGGGCAGGGGGCTATAGGGTACGCAGATACGCAGTATTTT. Protein product: CASSLGQGAIGYADTQYF.

V gene TRBV4-3 combines with J gene TRBJ2-5, with 10 bases that match TRBD2. The CDR3 covers 16 residues. Germline V gives CDR1 LGHNA, CDR2 YSLEER. V trimming: 4 bases; J trimming: 5 bases; junction bases outside the gene matches: 10. The CDR3 DNA is TGCGCCAGCAGCCCCTCTAGCGGGAGTGTTTGGGAGACCCAGTACTTC. It codes for CASSPSSGSVWETQYF.

This clone has only a few counts. The chain links TRBV9 to TRBJ1-3; no definite D call. With 0 bases removed from V and 0 bases from J, the gap between germline ends came to 4 bases. This CDR3 has 14 residues. Germline loops: CDR1 SGDLS, CDR2 YYNGEE. The CDR3 sequence: CASSVASSGNTIYF. CDR3 bases: TGTGCCAGCAGCGTAGCCAGCTCTGGAAACACCATATATTTT.

This rearrangement joins TRBV6-5 to TRBJ1-1; D is uncertain. This CDR3 spans 14 amino acids. V lost 2 bases and J 3 bases, leaving 10 bases between the germline ends. The germline CDR1 and CDR2 sequences are MNHEY and SVGAGI. The CDR3 here is CASSYLRSDTEAFF. The CDR3 nucleotides are TGTGCCAGCAGTTACCTCCGTAGTGACACTGAAGCTTTCTTT.